Shown below are 31 T cell receptor beta chains from a single sample sequenced in a study of T cell repertoires in cytomegalovirus infection. Their antigen targets remain unknown. Via MiXCR, TCRdb re-called the reads, giving one row per CDR3 protein. The data show around 500,000 distinct CDR3 sequences, roughly 42% seen once. Here the sequenced sample was cultured PBMCs, taken from culture after CMV antigen stimulation. These receptors were obtained from a human donor in good health (CMV status not recorded). Some clones in this sample may be carry-over from other donors' samples.

The chain combines TRBV6-1 with TRBJ1-4, with TRBD1 matching over 9 bases. J gave up 8 bases and V 6 bases, and 10 bases lay outside the gene matches. Germline CDR1 is MNHNS and CDR2 is SASEGT. The CDR3 totals 15 residues. Here the CDR3 DNA reads TGTGCCAGCAGCAAGCCCGGGACAGGGACCGAAAAACTGTTTTTT. Translating gives CASSKPGTGTEKLFF.

The rearrangement links TRBV12-3 or TRBV12-4 to TRBJ2-7; D gene unclear. The CDR3 runs to 15 residues. V was pared by 5 bases and J by 6 bases, with 20 bases between. The CDR3 region has the DNA TGTGCCAGCAGTCCAGCCGGAGCGCTTCGTGTCGAGCAGTACTTC. This codes for CASSPAGALRVEQYF.

The chain couples TRBV19 to TRBJ1-5, with TRBD1 matching over 7 bases. The CDR3 consists of 15 residues. V was pared by 1 base and J by 4 bases, with 4 bases of the junction left unmatched. The germline gives CDR1 LNHDA, CDR2 SQIVND (reference sequence). The CDR3 region is CASSIVGQTNQPQHF. In DNA form, the CDR3 reads TGTGCCAGTAGTATAGTGGGACAGACAAATCAGCCCCAGCATTTT.

Only one count was recorded for this clonotype. The genes are TRBV30 and TRBJ1-2; 7 bases are a match to TRBD1. The germline V gene has CDR1 GTSNPN and CDR2 SVGIG (reference sequence). V gave up 1 base and J gave up 4 bases; unmatched junction bases: 6. This CDR3 comprises 14 residues. The CDR3 spells CAWSGGGGSYGYTF. The CDR3 nucleotides read TGTGCCTGGAGTGGGGGAGGGGGCAGCTATGGCTACACCTTC.

This clonotype was recorded a few times. The chain employs TRBV7-2 and TRBJ2-7; D is unclear. CDR3 length equals 15 residues. CDR1 is SGHTA, CDR2 FQGNSA, per germline. V was trimmed by 2 bases and J by 4 bases, leaving 15 bases between them. The CDR3 here is CASSLLPGSGYEQYF. The CDR3 DNA reads TGTGCCAGCAGCTTATTGCCCGGGTCAGGTTACGAGCAGTACTTC.

The rearrangement links TRBV6-8 to TRBJ2-6, with TRBD1 matching 7 bases. This CDR3 contains 18 residues. Germline CDR1 reads MNHGY; CDR2 reads SAAAGT. The ends lost 6 bases at V and 4 bases at J; junction bases unmatched: 15. CDR3 residues: CASSPLGGGAAGANVLTF. The CDR3, as DNA: TGTGCCAGCAGCCCCTTAGGGGGCGGCGCTGCCGGGGCCAACGTCCTGACTTTC.

This chain links TRBV9 with TRBJ2-6; D gene uncertain. V gave up 2 bases and J gave up 4 bases, with 4 bases separating them. The CDR3 spans 13 residues. Germline lookup yields CDR1 SGDLS and CDR2 YYNGEE. The DNA for the CDR3 is TGTGCCAGCAGCGTTGTGGGGGCCAACGTCCTGACTTTC. It translates to CASSVVGANVLTF. Drawing the rest from reference TRBV9 and TRBJ2-6, the complete variable domain is DSGVTQTPKHLITATGQRVTLRCSPRSGDLSVYWYQQSLDQGLQFLIQYYNGEERAKGNILERFSAQQFPDLHSELNLSSLELGDSALYFCASSVVGANVLTFGAGSRLTVL.

The chain couples TRBV12-5 to TRBJ2-7; TRBD1 matches at 8 bases. Per the germline V gene, CDR1 is LGHNT and CDR2 is FRNRAP. The CDR3 has 14 residues. V gave up 3 bases and J gave up 5 bases; unmatched junction bases: 6. The CDR3 DNA reads as TGTGCTAGTGGTTTAAACAGGGGGACCCACGAGCAGTACTTC. Residues: CASGLNRGTHEQYF. The complete variable domain, with remaining parts taken from reference TRBV12-5 and TRBJ2-7, reads DARVTQTPRHKVTEMGQEVTMRCQPILGHNTVFWYRQTMMQGLELLAYFRNRAPLDDSGMPKDRFSAEMPDATLATLKIQPSEPRDSAVYFCASGLNRGTHEQYFGPGTRLTVT.

This clonotype was seen only a few times. The chain carries TRBV27 and TRBJ1-2; D call uncertain. V lost 5 bases and J 4 bases, leaving 11 bases between the germline ends. The CDR3 is made up of 13 amino acids. Germline V gene lookup returns CDR1 MNHEY and CDR2 SMNVEV (reference sequence). The CDR3 nucleotides read TGTGCCAGCAGTAGAACTCCGATCTATGGCTACACCTTC. It yields the protein CASSRTPIYGYTF.

This clonotype has just a few counts. The chain combines TRBV7-8 with TRBJ2-2, with D uncertain. With 3 bases removed from V and 6 bases from J, the gap between germline ends came to 5 bases. This CDR3 region has 12 residues. Germline V lookup: CDR1 SGHVS, CDR2 FQNEAQ. CDR3 in amino acids: CASSFPPGELFF. The CDR3 coding sequence is TGTGCCAGCAGCTTTCCCCCCGGGGAGCTGTTTTTT. The full variable domain, completed using reference TRBV7-8 and TRBJ2-2, is GAGVSQSPRYKVAKRGQDVALRCDPISGHVSLFWYQQALGQGPEFLTYFQNEAQLDKSGLPSDRFFAERPEGSVSTLKIQRTQQEDSAVYLCASSFPPGELFFGEGSRLTVL.

This sequence joins TRBV7-2 and TRBJ2-7; 10 positions match TRBD2. CDR3 size: 15 residues. Germline V gives CDR1 SGHTA, CDR2 FQGNSA. V shed 1 base and J 3 bases; nucleotides not matched to a gene: 3. Here the CDR3 DNA reads TGTGCCAGCAGCTTAGGAGCGGGGGGGAACTACGAGCAGTACTTC. Its protein is CASSLGAGGNYEQYF.

J is TRBJ2-7 and V is TRBV6-5, with 7 bases that match TRBD1. CDR3 length: 11 amino acids. CDR1 MNHEY and CDR2 SVGAGI come from the germline V gene. The V and J ends lost 10 bases and 5 bases, in that order; junction bases with no gene match: 5. DNA for the CDR3: TGTGCCACCCTACAGGGGCACGAGCAGTACTTC. Translation: CATLQGHEQYF.

This clonotype showed up just a few times. The chain is built from TRBV6-1 and TRBJ1-1, with 7 bases aligning to TRBD1. This CDR3 is built from 13 residues. The junction had 5 bases not matched to a gene; V was cut back by 7 bases and J by 3 bases. Germline V CDR1 and CDR2: MNHNS, SASEGT. CDR3 amino acids: CASTRDSYTEAFF. The CDR3 nucleotides are TGTGCCAGCACAAGGGACAGTTACACTGAAGCTTTCTTT.

The CDR3 sequence: CASSPPAITDTQYF. DNA of the CDR3: TGTGCCAGCTCACCACCGGCTATCACAGATACGCAGTATTTT. The chain employs TRBV18 and TRBJ2-3; D remains unclear. Germline lookup yields CDR1 KGHSH and CDR2 LQKENI. V gave up 0 bases and J gave up 2 bases, with 6 bases separating them. The CDR3 consists of 14 residues.

The chain links TRBV7-9 to TRBJ1-6; D might be TRBD1 (6 bases). The germline CDR1 and CDR2 sequences are SEHNR and FQNEAQ (reference sequence). CDR3 length: 14 amino acids. The V end was cut by 3 bases, the J end by 8 bases, with 11 bases between. The CDR3: CASSFGRGHSPLHF. The DNA for the CDR3 is TGTGCCAGCAGCTTTGGCAGGGGTCATTCACCCCTCCACTTT.

The V gene is TRBV6-8, the J gene TRBJ2-7; D is possibly TRBD1 (6 bases). Germline assignment: CDR1 MNHGY and CDR2 SAAAGT. This CDR3 contains 12 residues. The germline V and J ends were trimmed by 10 bases and 2 bases, with 12 bases remaining between them. The CDR3 is CATNRVPYEQYF. DNA of the CDR3: TGTGCCACTAACAGGGTACCCTACGAGCAGTACTTC.

This chain uses TRBV7-8 with TRBJ2-3; 7 nucleotides align to TRBD2. The CDR3 covers 15 residues. CDR1 and CDR2 from the germline V gene are SGHVS and FQNEAQ. V gave up 8 bases and J gave up 0 bases; unmatched junction bases: 8. CDR3 bases: TGTGCCAGCGGTCTAGCGGCGGATAGCACAGATACGCAGTATTTT. Protein sequence: CASGLAADSTDTQYF.

Only a few counts were recorded for this clonotype. Here the CDR3 reads CASSVGVGTAGTQYF. As DNA, the CDR3 is TGTGCCAGCAGCGTAGGGGTTGGGACCGCGGGGACCCAGTACTTC. The V call is TRBV7-8, the J call TRBJ2-5; D may correspond to TRBD1 or TRBD2 (5 bases each). This CDR3 has 15 amino acids. Germline V CDR1 and CDR2: SGHVS, FQNEAQ. Between the trimmed V and J ends, which lost 5 bases and 7 bases, there was a span of 20 bases.

This clonotype was counted a few times. The chain carries TRBV7-2 and TRBJ2-3; the match to TRBD2 covers 10 bases. The CDR3 totals 16 residues. Germline V CDR1 and CDR2: SGHTA, FQGNSA. V was clipped by 4 bases and J by 0 bases; unmatched bases: 4. The CDR3 region is CASSSTSGASTDTQYF. CDR3 nucleotides: TGTGCCAGCAGCTCAACTAGCGGGGCTAGCACAGATACGCAGTATTTT.

There are a few counts of this clonotype. The chain combines TRBV12-3 or TRBV12-4 with TRBJ1-2; 9 positions match TRBD1. Trimming cost V 7 bases and J 6 bases; bases outside gene matches: 6. This CDR3 has 13 residues. DNA of the CDR3: TGTGCCAGCACACGACAGGGGGAGAATGGCTACACCTTC. Translated: CASTRQGENGYTF.

About this clonotype: A much larger clone lies a single base off, so this may be a read error. This sequence joins TRBV10-3 and TRBJ1-6; no clear D. The CDR3 runs 12 residues. The germline V gene has CDR1 ENHRY and CDR2 SYGVKD. V was cut by 6 bases and J by 0 bases, with 0 bases left in between. CDR3 protein: CAISSYNSPLHF. Written as DNA, the CDR3 is TGTGCCATCAGCTCCTATAATTCACCCCTCCACTTT.

This clonotype was counted between two and nine times. The chain uses TRBV7-6 and TRBJ2-1; D not certain. V lost 2 bases and J 6 bases, leaving 23 bases between the germline ends. The CDR3 contains 18 residues. Germline V gene data show CDR1 as SGHVS and CDR2 as FNYEAQ. CDR3 amino acids: CASSLYLPGLLSGNEQFF. CDR3 nucleotide sequence: TGTGCCAGCAGCTTATACTTACCCGGGCTACTCTCAGGCAATGAGCAGTTCTTC.

This clonotype was recorded a few times. The chain combines TRBV7-2 with TRBJ1-1; no reliable D call. The CDR3 extends over 13 amino acids. CDR1 is SGHTA and CDR2 is FQGNSA in the germline V gene. The germline V and J ends were trimmed by 2 bases and 6 bases, with 10 bases remaining between them. CDR3 sequence reads: CASSLSGYPEAFF. CDR3 nucleotides: TGTGCCAGCAGCTTATCGGGATACCCTGAAGCTTTCTTT. The complete variable domain, with remaining parts taken from reference TRBV7-2 and TRBJ1-1, reads GAGVSQSPSNKVTEKGKDVELRCDPISGHTALYWYRQSLGQGLEFLIYFQGNSAPDKSGLPSDRFSAERTGGSVSTLTIQRTQQEDSAVYLCASSLSGYPEAFFGQGTRLTVV.

This clonotype has only a few counts. The chain uses TRBV7-8 and TRBJ1-2; 9 bases align to TRBD1. The CDR3 is made up of 14 amino acids. Losses at the gene ends were 1 base for V and 8 bases for J; bases not matched to a gene: 5. Germline loops: CDR1 SGHVS, CDR2 FQNEAQ. CDR3 nucleotides: TGTGCCAGCAGCTTAGAACAGGGGGCGGGAGGCTACACCTTC. This gives the protein CASSLEQGAGGYTF.

The chain combines TRBV11-3 with TRBJ1-1, with D unresolved. Deletions cut 3 bases from V and 0 bases from J, with 8 bases between. Germline lookup yields CDR1 SGHNT and CDR2 YENEEA. The CDR3 covers 14 residues. The CDR3 loop reads CASSFFPMNTEAFF. The CDR3 DNA sequence: TGTGCCAGCAGCTTTTTTCCGATGAACACTGAAGCTTTCTTT. The full variable domain, in which reference TRBV11-3 and TRBJ1-1 provide the parts outside the CDR3, is EAGVVQSPRYKIIEKKQPVAFWCNPISGHNTLYWYLQNLGQGPELLIRYENEEAVDDSQLPKDRFSAERLKGVDSTLKIQPAELGDSAVYLCASSFFPMNTEAFFGQGTRLTVV.

This chain links TRBV18 with TRBJ2-6; TRBD1 is a possible D gene (5 bases). Germline CDR1 and CDR2: KGHSH and LQKENI. CDR3 length: 18 residues. V was clipped by 2 bases and J by 4 bases, with 18 bases between them. CDR3 protein: CASSPFGRVHPGANVLTF. CDR3 in DNA: TGTGCCAGCTCACCATTCGGCAGGGTTCATCCCGGGGCCAACGTCCTGACTTTC.

This clonotype appeared many times. The chain is built from TRBV7-2 and TRBJ2-1; D gene unclear. The V gene's germline CDR1 is SGHTA and CDR2 FQGNSA. The CDR3 loop spans 14 amino acids. The germline V and J ends were trimmed by 7 bases and 1 base, with 11 bases remaining between them. This CDR3 reads CASTPDNSYNEQFF. DNA for the CDR3: TGTGCCAGCACCCCTGACAATTCCTACAATGAGCAGTTCTTC.

The chain recombines TRBV12-3 or TRBV12-4 with TRBJ2-2, with D perhaps being TRBD1 or TRBD2 (5 bases each). This CDR3 is 16 amino acids long. The V end lost 7 bases, the J end lost 6 bases, and 21 bases lay between the germline ends. CDR3 amino acids: CASIPQTGTSPGELFF. DNA of the CDR3: TGTGCCAGCATTCCCCAGACCGGGACCAGCCCCGGGGAGCTGTTTTTT.

This chain's CDR3 is CASSPPLGTGTDTQYF. CDR3 bases: TGTGCCAGCAGTCCCCCCCTCGGGACGGGCACAGATACGCAGTATTTT. The chain couples TRBV6-8 to TRBJ2-3; D possibly matches TRBD1 or TRBD2 (5 bases each). Germline assignment: CDR1 MNHGY and CDR2 SAAAGT. The ends were cut back, 5 bases at V and 1 base at J, with 16 bases in the middle. This CDR3 spans 16 amino acids.

This clonotype has a handful of counts. V is TRBV7-2 and J is TRBJ2-1; 7 nucleotides align to TRBD2. Germline loops: CDR1 SGHTA, CDR2 FQGNSA. The CDR3 contains 15 residues. J gave up 1 base and V 5 bases, and 5 bases lay outside the gene matches. The CDR3 sequence is CASSRAGSSYNEQFF. CDR3 nucleotide sequence: TGTGCCAGCAGCCGAGCGGGGTCTTCCTACAATGAGCAGTTCTTC. Full variable domain (outside the CDR3, taken from reference TRBV7-2 and TRBJ2-1): GAGVSQSPSNKVTEKGKDVELRCDPISGHTALYWYRQSLGQGLEFLIYFQGNSAPDKSGLPSDRFSAERTGGSVSTLTIQRTQQEDSAVYLCASSRAGSSYNEQFFGPGTRLTVL.

This clonotype has a handful of counts. The chain employs TRBV7-2 and TRBJ2-7, with TRBD2 matching 11 bases. V was clipped by 1 base and J by 4 bases; unmatched bases: 6. The CDR3 covers 16 residues. Per the germline V gene, CDR1 is SGHTA and CDR2 is FQGNSA. The CDR3 bases are TGTGCCAGCAGCTTAGGCCCCGGGACTAGCGGTTACGAGCAGTACTTC. It encodes CASSLGPGTSGYEQYF.